These 9 T cell receptor beta chains were all obtained from the same sample, sequenced in a study of regulatory T cells in long-lasting Graves disease. The authors built TCR beta libraries using iRepertoire HTBI primers and Arm-PCR of CDR3 regions. TCRdb itself ran the multiplex PCR reads through MiXCR, one entry per CDR3 protein. The sample carries roughly 430,000 distinct CDR3 sequences, roughly 17% recorded once. Time point denoted: newly diagnosed GD, antithyroid drugs for less than 3 months. The authors made the TCR library using RNA they extracted from PBMCs. This sample was shared with a second study, whose subject was T cells in Graves' hyperthyroidism and ophthalmopathy.

This sample comprised peripheral blood mononuclear cells (PBMCs), obtained at new diagnosis, from a patient treated with antithyroid drugs. The receptors derive from a woman aged 30 to 39 with Graves disease.

This clonotype was recorded at least ten times. The V call is TRBV18, the J call TRBJ1-4; D remains ambiguous. The germline CDR1 and CDR2 sequences are KGHSH and LQKENI. Between the trimmed V and J ends, which lost 3 bases and 3 bases, there was a span of 8 bases. This CDR3 contains 14 residues. CDR3 sequence (DNA): TGTGCCAGCTCACCTTCCATCTCTAATGAAAAACTGTTTTTT. As protein: CASSPSISNEKLFF.

This clonotype was observed at least ten times. The chain joins TRBV20-1 to TRBJ1-2; D gene ambiguous. The CDR3 runs to 10 residues. Germline lookup yields CDR1 DFQATT and CDR2 SNEGSKA (reference sequence). Trimming cost V 4 bases and J 9 bases, with 9 bases left between them. The CDR3 region is CSANHRSYTF. For the CDR3, the DNA is TGCAGTGCTAATCATCGGAGCTACACCTTC.

CDR3 nucleotide sequence: TGTGCCAGCAGTTTGGATGACAGGAATGAAAAACTGTTTTTT. As protein: CASSLDDRNEKLFF. The V call is TRBV28, the J call TRBJ1-4; TRBD1 might be the D (6 bases). The length of the CDR3 is 14 residues. The germline V gene has CDR1 MDHEN and CDR2 SYDVKM. Trimming stripped 3 bases from V and 5 bases from J, with 10 bases between.

This clonotype was detected only a few times. V gene TRBV4-3 combines with J gene TRBJ1-1; D gene uncertain. V was cut by 2 bases and J by 4 bases, with 14 bases left in between. The CDR3 totals 15 residues. Germline V gene sequence: CDR1 LGHNA, CDR2 YSLEER. The CDR3 nucleotides are TGCGCCAGCAGCCAACGGCACACGAGCCTCACTGAAGCTTTCTTT. Residues: CASSQRHTSLTEAFF.

This clonotype has a handful of counts. The rearrangement links TRBV30 to TRBJ2-2; possibly TRBD1 for D (5 bases). The V gene's germline CDR1 is GTSNPN and CDR2 SVGIG (reference sequence). CDR3 length equals 12 residues. V was clipped by 8 bases and J by 8 bases, with 15 bases between them. The CDR3 coding sequence is TGTGCCAGAAGTAAGGGGTGGGGGGAGCTGTTTTTT. Translation: CARSKGWGELFF.

There are a few counts of this clonotype. The chain has TRBV20-1 and TRBJ1-6, with D uncertain. The germline gives CDR1 DFQATT, CDR2 SNEGSKA (reference sequence). V lost 0 bases to trimming and J lost 10 bases, with 16 bases between them. The CDR3 consists of 15 residues. Written as DNA, the CDR3 is TGCAGTGCTAGAGATATCGGGGAGGGTAGATCACCCCTCCACTTT. Residues: CSARDIGEGRSPLHF.

This sequence joins TRBV7-3 and TRBJ2-3; 11 bases agree with TRBD2. Germline V gene sequence: CDR1 SGHTA, CDR2 FQGTGA. Trimming took 4 bases from V and 4 from J; bases not matched to a gene: 16. The CDR3 runs to 19 residues. This CDR3 is CASSCCPQASGRLADTQYF. In nucleotides, the CDR3 is TGTGCCAGCAGCTGCTGTCCCCAGGCTAGCGGGAGGTTGGCAGATACGCAGTATTTT.

Many counts were recorded for this clonotype. The rearrangement joins TRBV28 to TRBJ2-3; D is undetermined. This CDR3 spans 13 amino acids. The V gene's germline CDR1 is MDHEN and CDR2 SYDVKM. V lost 3 bases and J lost 1, with 5 bases in between. The CDR3 DNA sequence: TGTGCCAGCAGTTTTGAAGGCACAGATACGCAGTATTTT. It is translated as CASSFEGTDTQYF. Together with reference TRBV28 and TRBJ2-3, the CDR3 gives the full variable domain: DVKVTQSSRYLVKRTGEKVFLECVQDMDHENMFWYRQDPGLGLRLIYFSYDVKMKEKGDIPEGYSVSREKKERFSLILESASTNQTSMYLCASSFEGTDTQYFGPGTRLTVL.

Comments on this clonotype: A read error likely explains this, since a far larger clone differs by one base. The chain couples TRBV11-2 to TRBJ2-1; D is uncertain. The tail of the sequence fits TRBJ2-4 better, so the J call may be wrong. CDR1 SGHAT and CDR2 FQNNGV come from the germline V gene. The CDR3 runs to 13 residues. This CDR3 is CASSSATAYDQYF. The DNA for the CDR3 is TGTGCCAGCAGCTCCGCCACCGCCTACGATCAGTACTTC.